One and the same sample provided the 28 T cell receptor beta chains below, sequenced in a study of PD-1 blockade in classical Hodgkin lymphoma. Relapses following autologous stem cell transplantation were seen in all patients, with brentuximab vedotin exposure varying. TCRdb's table, derived via immunoSEQ multiplex PCR, lists solely in-frame clones and lacks some. The table has under 15,000 clones, roughly 78% seen once. This sample comprised peripheral blood mononuclear cells (PBMCs), obtained at baseline. Receptors were obtained from a human donor with classical Hodgkin lymphoma.

This chain joins TRBV2 and TRBJ2-4; tentatively, D is TRBD2 (6 bases). The CDR3 spans 19 residues. The V end lost 6 bases, the J end lost 2 bases, and 26 bases lay between the germline ends. Germline V CDR1 and CDR2: SNHLY, FYNNEI. The CDR3 loop is CASSDPKLLARTTKNIQYF. DNA of the CDR3: TGTGCCAGCAGCGACCCCAAACTACTAGCCCGGACGACCAAAAACATTCAGTACTTC. Using reference TRBV2 and TRBJ2-4 for the parts outside the CDR3, the full variable domain is EPEVTQTPSHQVTQMGQEVILRCVPISNHLYFYWYRQILGQKVEFLVSFYNNEISEKSEIFDDQFSVERPDGSNFTLKIRSTKLEDSAMYFCASSDPKLLARTTKNIQYFGAGTRLSVL.

CDR3 DNA: TGTGCCAGCTACACAGATTTCTATGGCTACACCTTC. This encodes CASYTDFYGYTF. The chain recombines TRBV19 with TRBJ1-2; unclear D gene. Germline V gene sequence: CDR1 LNHDA, CDR2 SQIVND (reference sequence). This CDR3 has 12 residues. Trimming took 9 bases from V and 4 from J, leaving 12 bases between them.

This clone has a handful of counts. The rearrangement uses TRBV11-3 and TRBJ2-5, with 8 bases identical to TRBD2. There are 15 residues in the CDR3. Germline trimming cut 5 bases from V and 2 bases from J; bases unmatched to any gene: 7. Germline CDR1 is SGHNT and CDR2 is YENEEA. DNA of the CDR3: TGTGCCAGCAGCCTCGGAGCGGGGGTTCAAGAGACCCAGTACTTC. It codes for CASSLGAGVQETQYF.

In its sample, this clone ranks as medium-sized. J is TRBJ2-7 and V is TRBV4-3; no definite D call. The CDR3 is 15 residues long. Germline-derived CDR1 and CDR2 are LGHNA and YSLEER. V was cut by 0 bases and J by 2 bases, with 11 bases left in between. CDR3 nucleotides: TGCGCCAGCAGCCAAGAGACCTACCCCACCTACGAGCAGTACTTC. It specifies CASSQETYPTYEQYF.

This clone was found once. The CDR3 nucleotides read TGTGCCAGCAGCTCTATGGGGGCGGGGGTCACAGATACGCAGTATTTT. It translates to CASSSMGAGVTDTQYF. J is TRBJ2-3 and V is TRBV7-8, with D possibly TRBD2 on 7 matching bases. V was trimmed by 4 bases and J by 2 bases, leaving 16 bases between them. CDR3 size: 16 residues. The germline V gene has CDR1 SGHVS and CDR2 FQNEAQ.

This chain uses TRBV6-6 with TRBJ1-4; 9 nucleotides align to TRBD1. CDR1 is MNHNY and CDR2 is SVGAGI in the germline V gene (reference sequence). This CDR3 is 14 amino acids long. Trimming took 0 bases from V and 9 from J; bases not matched to a gene: 2. CDR3 amino acids: CASSYSDRGKKLFF. The CDR3 bases are TGTGCCAGCAGTTACTCCGACAGGGGGAAAAAACTGTTTTTT.

This chain joins TRBV6-1 and TRBJ2-7; TRBD1 aligns across 8 bases. There are 13 residues in the CDR3. V shed 6 bases, J shed 5 bases, and the junction held 6 bases outside the gene matches. Germline-derived CDR1 and CDR2 are MNHNS and SASEGT. CDR3 region: CASRRTGSHEQYF. The CDR3 DNA sequence: TGTGCCAGCAGGAGGACAGGGAGCCACGAGCAGTACTTC.

The chain has TRBV11-2 and TRBJ2-1, with D uncertain. The CDR3 is 12 amino acids. Trimming removed 4 bases at V and 7 bases at J, with 8 bases between. Germline loops: CDR1 SGHAT, CDR2 FQNNGV. CDR3 sequence: CASSSSWNEQFF. The CDR3 region has the DNA TGTGCCAGCAGCTCATCCTGGAATGAGCAGTTCTTC.

The chain couples TRBV28 to TRBJ1-6; 11 nucleotides align to TRBD1. V gave up 5 bases and J gave up 7 bases; unmatched junction bases: 10. Germline CDR1 is MDHEN and CDR2 is SYDVKM. The CDR3 extends over 17 amino acids. CDR3 nucleotide sequence: TGTGCCAGCAGTCCCGGGGACAGGGGGTTCTGGAATTCACCCCTCCACTTT. Amino acids: CASSPGDRGFWNSPLHF.

The rearrangement uses TRBV13 and TRBJ2-2, with TRBD1 as a possible D gene (6 bases). The CDR3 contains 14 residues. V lost 0 bases and J 6 bases, leaving 8 bases between the germline ends. CDR1 is PRHDT and CDR2 is FYEKMQ in the germline V gene (reference sequence). The CDR3 spells CASSLGDRAGELFF. The CDR3 region has the DNA TGTGCCAGCAGCTTAGGGGACAGAGCCGGGGAGCTGTTTTTT.

V gene TRBV7-2 combines with J gene TRBJ1-2; 11 positions agree with TRBD1. This CDR3 region has 15 residues. Germline trimming cut 4 bases from V and 8 bases from J; bases unmatched to any gene: 9. Germline assignment: CDR1 SGHTA and CDR2 FQGNSA. The CDR3 loop is CASSSVLGQGGGYTF. The CDR3 bases are TGTGCCAGCAGCTCTGTACTGGGACAGGGGGGCGGCTACACCTTC.

The sample holds a few counts of this clone. The chain links TRBV6-5 to TRBJ2-7; possible D gene TRBD1, 5 bases. Germline CDR1 reads MNHEY; CDR2 reads SVGAGI. The ends were cut back, 9 bases at V and 8 bases at J, with 23 bases in the middle. The CDR3 has 14 residues. The CDR3 loop is CASSPGQEIKKQYF. The CDR3 region has the DNA TGTGCCAGTTCCCCAGGGCAGGAGATTAAGAAGCAGTACTTC.

The chain carries TRBV18 and TRBJ1-2; 9 bases agree with TRBD1. The CDR3 sequence is 17 residues long. V gave up 3 bases and J gave up 3 bases; unmatched junction bases: 11. The germline gives CDR1 KGHSH, CDR2 LQKENI. The CDR3 nucleotides are TGTGCCAGCTCACCTTGGCCCAAACAGGGGGCGGACTATGGCTACACCTTC. The encoded protein is CASSPWPKQGADYGYTF.

The rearrangement links TRBV6-5 to TRBJ2-1, with 7 positions matching TRBD2. This CDR3 has 15 residues. The V segment lost 5 bases and the J segment 9 bases; nucleotides outside the gene matches: 13. CDR1 is MNHEY, CDR2 SVGAGI, per germline. CDR3 in DNA: TGTGCCAGCAGTCCAGGACTAGGAGGAAGGAGTGAGCAGTTCTTC. Amino acids: CASSPGLGGRSEQFF.

The chain uses TRBV5-1 and TRBJ2-2, with D tentatively TRBD2 (6 bases). V lost 6 bases to trimming and J lost 3 bases, with 12 bases between them. CDR1 and CDR2 (germline): SGHRS, YFSETQ. CDR3 length equals 14 residues. CDR3 residues: CASTMGGHTGELFF. CDR3 coding DNA: TGCGCCAGCACGATGGGGGGTCACACCGGGGAGCTGTTTTTT.

This clone was detected only a few times. The CDR3 spells CAWTGEATEAFF. The CDR3 nucleotides read TGTGCCTGGACAGGGGAAGCCACTGAAGCTTTCTTT. This chain links TRBV30 with TRBJ1-1; D perhaps matches TRBD1 (6 bases). V lost 4 bases and J lost 4, with 10 bases in between. The CDR3 totals 12 residues. The germline V gene encodes CDR1 GTSNPN and CDR2 SVGIG (reference sequence).

This clone has a handful of counts. The rearrangement uses TRBV28 and TRBJ1-2; 9 nucleotides match TRBD1. The trim removed 5 bases at V and 7 bases at J, leaving 11 bases unmatched. The length of the CDR3 is 15 residues. Germline V gene sequence: CDR1 MDHEN, CDR2 SYDVKM. DNA of the CDR3: TGTGCCAGCAGTGCCTCAGAAGACAGGGGGTTTGGCTACACCTTC. The encoded protein is CASSASEDRGFGYTF.

This clone appeared a few times. J is TRBJ2-3 and V is TRBV7-2; unclear D gene. V gave up 3 bases and J gave up 4 bases, with 8 bases separating them. The CDR3 spans 13 residues. CDR1 is SGHTA and CDR2 is FQGNSA in the germline V gene. This CDR3 is CASSFSGADTQYF. The CDR3 DNA is TGTGCCAGCAGCTTCTCTGGAGCAGATACGCAGTATTTT.

On this clone: The junction and the germline gene differ at one end; a read error may be behind it. The chain combines TRBV19 with TRBJ1-2, with D unresolved. From germline, CDR1 is LNHDA and CDR2 SQIVND (reference sequence). The CDR3 loop spans 10 amino acids. CDR3 in amino acids: CASSGILLAF. The CDR3 DNA follows: TGTGCCAGTAGTGGGATTCTTCTCGCCTTC.

The chain is built from TRBV5-1 and TRBJ1-2; 8 nucleotides align to TRBD1. The V gene's germline CDR1 is SGHRS and CDR2 YFSETQ. The CDR3 runs to 14 residues. J lost 7 bases, V lost 5 bases, and 10 bases had no gene match. The CDR3 loop is CASRETGGARGYTF. Written as DNA, the CDR3 is TGCGCCAGCAGGGAAACAGGGGGGGCCCGTGGCTACACCTTC.

The chain links TRBV21-1 to TRBJ2-1; TRBD1, the table's D call, lacks a check against the DNA. TRBV21-1 is reported as a pseudogene. The CDR3 is made up of 16 amino acids. The CDR3 sequence is CASRKNIHHSDNEQFF. CDR3 in DNA: TGTGCCAGCAGGAAAAATATACACCATTCCGACAATGAGCAGTTCTTC.

The count of this clone is one. J is TRBJ2-5 and V is TRBV14; perhaps D is TRBD1 or TRBD2 (5 bases each). The CDR3 runs 16 residues. In germline, CDR1 is SGHDN, CDR2 FVKESK. V lost 2 bases, J lost 5 bases, and 18 bases lay in between. The DNA for the CDR3 is TGTGCCAGCAGCCAACCTCGGACAATGGAGGACGAGACCCAGTACTTC. The encoded protein is CASSQPRTMEDETQYF.

This chain links TRBV2 with TRBJ1-6, with TRBD1 matching 12 bases. V was clipped by 6 bases and J by 9 bases; unmatched bases: 6. CDR1 SNHLY and CDR2 FYNNEI come from the germline V gene. The CDR3 sequence is 15 residues long. CDR3 sequence (DNA): TGTGCCAGCAGCCCGGGACAGGGGGCGTTTTCACCCCTCCACTTT. Translating gives CASSPGQGAFSPLHF.

J is TRBJ2-6 and V is TRBV9; TRBD1 aligns across 9 bases. Losses at the gene ends were 0 bases for V and 0 bases for J; bases not matched to a gene: 7. Per the germline V gene, CDR1 is SGDLS and CDR2 is YYNGEE. CDR3 size: 19 residues. CDR3 amino acids: CASSVGAWGQGSGANVLTF. In DNA form, the CDR3 reads TGTGCCAGCAGCGTAGGTGCTTGGGGACAGGGCTCTGGGGCCAACGTCCTGACTTTC.

The rearrangement uses TRBV2 and TRBJ1-4, with unresolved D. This CDR3 has 13 amino acids. Germline V gene sequence: CDR1 SNHLY, CDR2 FYNNEI. V was trimmed by 4 bases and J by 8 bases, leaving 11 bases between them. The CDR3 spells CASSGDLQEKLFF. In nucleotides, the CDR3 is TGTGCCAGCAGTGGTGATCTTCAAGAAAAACTGTTTTTT.

J is TRBJ1-3 and V is TRBV6-4; tentatively, D is TRBD1 (6 bases). Trimming shortened V by 3 bases and J by 4 bases, and 16 bases separated the two germline ends. This CDR3 is built from 16 residues. Germline CDR1 MRHNA, CDR2 SNTAGT. CDR3: CASSDSGRGTGNTIYF. The CDR3, as DNA: TGTGCCAGCAGTGATAGTGGCAGGGGAACAGGAAACACCATATATTTT.

The genes are TRBV5-1 and TRBJ2-2; 8 bases map to TRBD2. In germline, CDR1 is SGHRS, CDR2 YFSETQ. The CDR3 runs to 15 residues. V gave up 3 bases and J gave up 2 bases; unmatched junction bases: 3. DNA of the CDR3: TGCGCCAGCAGCTCGCGGGGGGAAAACACCGGGGAGCTGTTTTTT. Translation: CASSSRGENTGELFF.

V is TRBV27 and J is TRBJ2-2, with D possibly TRBD2 on 5 matching bases. V lost 0 bases and J lost 7, with 9 bases in between. The length of the CDR3 is 14 residues. Germline assignment: CDR1 MNHEY and CDR2 SMNVEV (reference sequence). The CDR3 DNA sequence: TGTGCCAGCAGTTTATCCGCGGGCTTCGGGGAGCTGTTTTTT. As protein: CASSLSAGFGELFF.